The rows below give T cell receptor beta chains drawn from one sample of a study of beta chain features in type 1 diabetes. Using immunoSEQ multiplex PCR, the repertoire was profiled, and TCRdb retains in-frame clones only, with some absent. The sample contains about 160,000 clones, roughly 10% of which appear only once. Material for sequencing was central memory CD4+ T cells from blood. The receptors derive from a woman under 40 with type 1 diabetes. The CDR3 runs from the conserved cysteine through the conserved F or W. D genes are given only for firm matches. A row's size may be missing; if present it is once, few, many or a size class.

D	V	size	J	DNA	CDR3
NA	TRBV28	NA	TRBJ1-1	TGTGCCAGCAGTTTAGCGGGCCGCTACACTGAAGCTTTCTTT	CASSLAGRYTEAFF
NA	TRBV11-2	few	TRBJ2-7	TGTGCCAGCAGCCCGATAAGGCGCGGTACGCCCTCCTCCTACGAGCAGTACTTC	CASSPIRRGTPSSYEQYF
TRBD2	TRBV5-1	NA	TRBJ2-1	TGCGCCAGCAGGAGAGGTCGGACTAGCGGGAGCTTTGAGCAGTTCTTC	CASRRGRTSGSFEQFF
TRBD1	TRBV4-1	few	TRBJ1-1	TGCGCCAGCAGCCGCGGACAGGGGAGGACTGAAGCTTTCTTT	CASSRGQGRTEAFF
NA	TRBV28	few	TRBJ1-5	TGTGCCAGCAGTTCCCCGGACAGAATCTATAGCAATCAGCCCCAGCATTTT	CASSSPDRIYSNQPQHF
TRBD2	TRBV7-3	NA	TRBJ2-1	TGTGCCAGCAGCCCTAGCGGGAGTATCTACAATGAGCAGTTCTTC	CASSPSGSIYNEQFF
TRBD2	TRBV10-3	few	TRBJ2-2	TGTGCCATTTCGGGAGGGGACACCGGGGAGCTGTTTTTT	CAISGGDTGELFF
TRBD2	TRBV10-3	few	TRBJ2-3	TGTGCCATCAGTGAGTCCCGACTAGCGGGCACAGATACGCAGTATTTT	CAISESRLAGTDTQYF
TRBD1	TRBV7-9	NA	TRBJ1-5	TGTGCCAGCAGCCCTGGGACAGGGAATCAGCCCCAGCATTTT	CASSPGTGNQPQHF
TRBD1	TRBV30	NA	TRBJ1-2	TGTGCCTGGAGTGCAACCGACAGGGGAGATGGCTACACCTTC	CAWSATDRGDGYTF
TRBD1	TRBV7-9	many	TRBJ2-5	TGTGCCAGCAGCCTGCCCTCCGGGACAGGGCAAGAGACCCAGTACTTC	CASSLPSGTGQETQYF
NA	TRBV13	few	TRBJ2-7	TGTGCCAGCAGCCCACCCGGAGGGGCCACAACCTACGAGCAGTACTTC	CASSPPGGATTYEQYF
NA	TRBV2	few	TRBJ2-5	TGTGCCGGTTCTCTAGCGTACCAAGAGACCCAGTACTTC	CAGSLAYQETQYF
NA	TRBV9	NA	TRBJ1-5	TGTGCCAGCAGCGTGCAGGGGTATCAGCCCCAGCATTTT	CASSVQGYQPQHF
TRBD2	TRBV5-1	NA	TRBJ2-1	TGCGCCAGCAGCCGACTAGCGGGAGTTTCCAATGAGCAGTTCTTC	CASSRLAGVSNEQFF
TRBD2	TRBV7-9	few	TRBJ2-3	TGTGCCAGCAGATCTAGCGGGAGGGCCTTAGATACGCAGTATTTT	CASRSSGRALDTQYF
NA	TRBV11-2	few	TRBJ1-1	TGTGCCAGCAGCTGGCCTCGACAGGCTGAAGCTTTCTTT	CASSWPRQAEAFF
TRBD2	TRBV7-3	NA	TRBJ2-1	TGTGCCAGCAGCTCCTCAGGGGGCTGGCTAGCGGGAGAAGGGAATGAGCAGTTCTTC	CASSSSGGWLAGEGNEQFF
TRBD2	TRBV4-1	NA	TRBJ2-3	TGCGCCAGCAGCCAAGAACTAGCGCCAAGCACAGATACGCAGTATTTT	CASSQELAPSTDTQYF
NA	TRBV19	few	TRBJ2-7	TGTGCCAGTAGTAGGGACACCTTCTACGAGCAGTACTTC	CASSRDTFYEQYF
NA	TRBV10-3	few	TRBJ1-2	TGTGCCATCAGTGAGGGACAAAATGGCTACACCTTC	CAISEGQNGYTF
NA	TRBV7-2	NA	TRBJ1-1	TGTGCCAGCAGCTTAGCGAGGAACACTGAAGCTTTCTTT	CASSLARNTEAFF
NA	TRBV12-2	NA	TRBJ1-1	TGTGCAAGTCGCTTAGAGGAGTTTGACACTGAAGCTTTCTTT	CASRLEEFDTEAFF
TRBD2	TRBV5-4	NA	TRBJ2-2	TGTGCCAGCAGCTTGTTTCGGGGGGCGAACACCGGGGAGCTGTTTTTT	CASSLFRGANTGELFF
NA	TRBV30	NA	TRBJ1-5	TGTGCCTGGACGGGGGGCCTCAATCAGCCCCAGCATTTT	CAWTGGLNQPQHF
NA	TRBV5-1	few	TRBJ2-3	TGCGCCAGCAGTGGCTTTCAGATCACAGATACGCAGTATTTT	CASSGFQITDTQYF
NA	TRBV2	few	TRBJ2-7	TGTGCCAGCAGTGCCGTCTACGAGCAGTACTTC	CASSAVYEQYF
NA	TRBV30	NA	TRBJ2-3	TGTGCCTGGAGATGGGGCGGAGATACGCAGTATTTT	CAWRWGGDTQYF
NA	TRBV15	NA	TRBJ1-1	TGTGCCACCAGCAGAGATCGGGGTGGCACTGAAGCTTTCTTT	CATSRDRGGTEAFF
NA	TRBV7-6	NA	TRBJ2-5	TGTGCCAGCAGCTTAGTTTTGGCGGGATCTGAGACCCAGTACTTC	CASSLVLAGSETQYF
TRBD1	TRBV5-1	NA	TRBJ2-7	TGCGCCAGCAGCGCGCGGACAGGGAACGAGCAGTACTTC	CASSARTGNEQYF
TRBD1	TRBV11-2	NA	TRBJ1-2	TGTGCCAGCAGCAGAAACAAACAGGGGATCGTCTCTAACTATGGCTACACCTTC	CASSRNKQGIVSNYGYTF
NA	TRBV5-4	few	TRBJ2-2	TGTGCCAGCAGCGCAATGCAGAGGGTCCTTAACACCGGGGAGCTGTTTTTT	CASSAMQRVLNTGELFF